These 23 T cell receptor beta chains came from one sample sequenced in a study of tumor-infiltrating lymphocytes in primary liver carcinoma. TCR beta cDNA was reverse-transcribed from approximately 0.45 ug of total RNA. The reaction used a constant-region primer and ProtoScript II reverse transcriptase. Amplification in three nested multiplex PCR rounds with slightly modified ARM-PCR gave rise to TCR beta libraries. Both of the initial two PCR rounds ran for nine to ten cycles and employed TRBV1-TRBV30 forward primers alongside a C-beta reverse primer. Using its own MiXCR run on the multiplex PCR reads, TCRdb lists one record per CDR3 protein. The table records fewer than 350,000 distinct CDR3 sequences, roughly two thirds of them present only once. The blood RNA (from unsorted whole blood) was obtained, and germline DNA was also extracted. The sequencing input was peripheral blood. Source of these receptors: a man aged 35 to 55 with primary liver carcinoma and hepatitis B virus infection.

This clonotype was seen at least ten times. The chain is built from TRBV12-3 or TRBV12-4 and TRBJ2-4; D remains ambiguous. Trimming took 5 bases from V and 10 from J, leaving 12 bases between them. The CDR3 runs to 12 residues. DNA for the CDR3: TGTGCCAGCAGTGTAGGCGCGGAAATTCAGTACTTC. Translation gives CASSVGAEIQYF.

This chain links TRBV12-3 or TRBV12-4 with TRBJ2-2; D not certain. The CDR3 contains 12 residues. V lost 2 bases to trimming and J lost 7 bases, with 5 bases between them. This CDR3 reads CASSLRFGELFF. In nucleotides, the CDR3 is TGTGCCAGCAGTTTAAGATTCGGGGAGCTGTTTTTT.

The rearrangement joins TRBV6-1 to TRBJ2-7; possible D gene TRBD2, 5 bases. V was trimmed by 4 bases and J by 7 bases, leaving 20 bases between them. The CDR3 consists of 15 residues. The germline gives CDR1 MNHNS, CDR2 SASEGT. In nucleotides, the CDR3 is TGTGCCAGCAGTGCCGAGACCCTTCTTCGGGATGAGCAGTACTTC. This encodes CASSAETLLRDEQYF.

On this clonotype itself: Since no conserved phenylalanine or tryptophan closes the CDR3, a read error is the likely cause. No DNA is shown, since the ends of the CDR3 on it are uncertain; the CDR3 is the one TCRdb lists. V gene TRBV4-1 combines with J gene TRBJ2-3; the table's D call, TRBD1, was not checked against the DNA. Termini included, the CDR3 measures 13 amino acids. Looked up from germline, CDR1 is MGHRA and CDR2 is YSYEKL. CDR3 residues: CASSPRGDPTRYL.

Details on this clonotype: The germline gene is not matched at one end of the junction; a read error may be the cause. V is TRBV5-4 and J is TRBJ2-3; D may be TRBD1 (5 bases). The germline gives CDR1 SGHNT, CDR2 YYREEE (reference sequence). The CDR3 is 16 residues long. CDR3 DNA sequence: TGTGCCAGCAGCTTGGGGGATGGGGCTGGCACATATACGCAGTATTTT. Protein product: CASSLGDGAGTYTQYF.

The table lists this clonotype with many counts. The chain uses TRBV6-2 or TRBV6-3 and TRBJ2-1; D tentatively fits TRBD1 or TRBD2 (6 bases each). CDR1 MNHEY and CDR2 SVGEGT come from the germline V gene. This CDR3 has 15 residues. Deletions cut 4 bases from V and 1 base from J, with 11 bases between. CDR3 protein: CASSSEGGSYNEQFF. The CDR3 DNA reads TGTGCCAGCAGTTCGGAGGGGGGATCCTACAATGAGCAGTTCTTC.

The sample holds a few counts of this clonotype. V and J are TRBV6-1 and TRBJ2-2, with D maybe TRBD2 (5 bases). CDR3 length equals 15 residues. Looked up from germline, CDR1 is MNHNS and CDR2 is SASEGT. The germline V and J ends were trimmed by 1 base and 4 bases, with 10 bases remaining between them. The CDR3, as DNA: TGTGCCAGCAGTGAAGTAGTGAGCGGCACCGGGGAGCTGTTTTTT. As protein: CASSEVVSGTGELFF.

This clonotype was seen at least ten times. For the CDR3, the DNA is TGTGCCAGCAGTTACTCGAGAGGGGGGGAGCAGTTCTTC. Translating gives CASSYSRGGEQFF. The chain is built from TRBV6-2 or TRBV6-3 and TRBJ2-1; D assignment may be TRBD1 or TRBD2 (6 bases each). CDR3 length: 13 residues. From germline, CDR1 is MNHEY and CDR2 SVGEGT. V was shortened by 0 bases and J by 10 bases, with 10 bases between the two germline ends.

This clonotype showed up just a few times. V and J are TRBV20-1 and TRBJ2-1; TRBD2 agrees at 7 bases. Trimming took 5 bases from V and 0 from J; bases not matched to a gene: 10. The CDR3 is made up of 16 amino acids. CDR1 DFQATT and CDR2 SNEGSKA come from the germline V gene (reference sequence). This chain's CDR3 is CSARPSSGPSYNEQFF. CDR3 bases: TGCAGTGCTCGCCCTAGTAGCGGGCCCTCCTACAATGAGCAGTTCTTC.

The J gene is TRBJ1-5, the V gene TRBV6-1; tentatively, D is TRBD1 (5 bases). V lost 7 bases, J lost 4 bases, and 14 bases lay in between. The germline V gene encodes CDR1 MNHNS and CDR2 SASEGT. The CDR3 is made up of 14 amino acids. The CDR3 reads CASNGDRPNQPQHF. CDR3 in DNA: TGTGCCAGCAATGGCGACAGACCGAATCAGCCCCAGCATTTT.

This clonotype was counted between two and nine times. The chain combines TRBV5-6 with TRBJ2-1, with 9 bases matching TRBD1. Germline CDR1 reads SGHDT; CDR2 reads YYEEEE. The trim removed 0 bases at V and 9 bases at J, leaving 16 bases unmatched. The CDR3 spans 18 residues. CDR3 bases: TGTGCCAGCAGCTTGGGGTGGGTACCGGGACAGGGTATCGCTGAGCAGTTCTTC. It translates to CASSLGWVPGQGIAEQFF. The full variable domain, in which reference TRBV5-6 and TRBJ2-1 provide the parts outside the CDR3, is DAGVTQSPTHLIKTRGQQVTLRCSPKSGHDTVSWYQQALGQGPQFIFQYYEEEERQRGNFPDRFSGHQFPNYSSELNVNALLLGDSALYLCASSLGWVPGQGIAEQFFGPGTRLTVL.

V gene TRBV6-5 combines with J gene TRBJ1-2; a possible D gene is TRBD1 (5 bases). This CDR3 contains 13 residues. Trimming cost V 5 bases and J 7 bases, with 14 bases left between them. The germline gives CDR1 MNHEY, CDR2 SVGAGI. The CDR3 sequence: CASSQHGGTGYTF. In nucleotides, the CDR3 is TGTGCCAGCAGTCAACATGGGGGTACTGGCTACACCTTC.

Comments on this clonotype: A much larger clone lies a single base off, so this may be a read error. The CDR3 carries no conserved terminal phenylalanine or tryptophan, so it likely arises from a read error. The chain combines TRBV12-3 or TRBV12-4 with TRBJ1-3; D might be TRBD1 (5 bases). The ends were cut back, 5 bases at V and 2 bases at J, with 10 bases in the middle. The CDR3 runs to 14 residues. CDR3 amino acids: CASSSGGTGNTIYS. CDR3 nucleotides: TGTGCCAGCAGTAGTGGGGGGACTGGAAACACCATATATTCT.

In its sample, this clonotype was seen once. This may stem from a read error, because a much larger clone lies one nucleotide away. The chain joins TRBV4-3 to TRBJ1-2, with no clear D. The CDR3 covers 13 residues. Germline loops: CDR1 LGHNA, CDR2 YSLEER. V lost 1 base and J lost 9, with 12 bases in between. CDR3 loop: CASSQGSGVSYTF. The CDR3 DNA reads as TGCGCCAGCAGCCAAGGATCGGGTGTGAGCTACACCTTC.

The sample holds many counts of this clonotype. The V call is TRBV6-2 or TRBV6-3, the J call TRBJ2-4, with D possibly being TRBD2 (5 bases). This CDR3 has 14 residues. V lost 3 bases and J 4 bases, leaving 10 bases between the germline ends. From germline, CDR1 is MNHEY and CDR2 SVGEGT. CDR3 in amino acids: CASSYRGLKNIQYF. CDR3 in DNA: TGTGCCAGCAGTTATCGCGGACTTAAAAACATTCAGTACTTC.

CDR3 sequence: CARSPKGADTQYF. The CDR3, as DNA: TGTGCCAGGAGCCCCAAGGGGGCAGATACGCAGTATTTT. V gene TRBV11-1 combines with J gene TRBJ2-3, with D possibly TRBD1 on 6 matching bases. The length of the CDR3 is 13 residues. Trimming pared 9 bases from V and 4 bases from J, leaving 14 bases between. Germline V gives CDR1 SGHAT, CDR2 FQDESV (reference sequence).

CDR3 in DNA: TGTGCCACTGAGACCTGGAGTGGGAGCGCGAGGGATACGCAGTATTTT. This codes for CATETWSGSARDTQYF. The J gene is TRBJ2-3, the V gene TRBV12-3 or TRBV12-4; TRBD2 might be the D (5 bases). The CDR3 has 16 amino acids. Trimming left V 10 bases short and J 6 bases short, with 26 bases between.

Of note for this clonotype: A read error may be the cause here, since a much bigger clone is one base away. This sequence joins TRBV13 and TRBJ2-3; D is possibly TRBD2 (6 bases). The V gene's germline CDR1 is PRHDT and CDR2 FYEKMQ (reference sequence). Trimming stripped 5 bases from V and 3 bases from J, with 18 bases between. The CDR3 sequence is 16 residues long. For the CDR3, the DNA is TGTGCCAGCAGCCCTCCCCATACTAGCCCTACAGATACGCAGTATTTT. Translated, it gives CASSPPHTSPTDTQYF.

This clonotype appeared once. This chain connects TRBV6-1 to TRBJ2-1, with TRBD2 matching over 14 bases. CDR3 length: 16 residues. Germline V lookup: CDR1 MNHNS, CDR2 SASEGT. V shed 6 bases and J 9 bases; nucleotides not matched to a gene: 10. CDR3 protein: CASRALGLAGVGEQFF. CDR3 nucleotides: TGTGCCAGCAGGGCCCTGGGACTAGCGGGAGTAGGTGAGCAGTTCTTC.

Note on this clonotype: A much larger clone is a single base away; this may be a read error. The chain links TRBV6-2 or TRBV6-3 to TRBJ1-2, with unresolved D. Germline V gene lookup returns CDR1 MNHEY and CDR2 SVGEGT. This CDR3 contains 11 residues. CDR3 sequence: CTSTSNYGYTF. CDR3 coding DNA: TGTACCAGCACCAGCAACTATGGCTACACCTTC.

On this clonotype: This may come from a read error, since a much larger clone is one base off. The chain couples TRBV5-4 to TRBJ2-5; 14 bases align to TRBD2. This CDR3 is built from 14 residues. J was trimmed by 9 bases and V by 4 bases; bases with no gene match: 5. CDR1 is SGHNT and CDR2 is YYREEE in the germline V gene (reference sequence). CDR3 residues: CASSMGLAGVAQYF. CDR3 DNA sequence: TGTGCCAGCAGCATGGGACTAGCGGGAGTGGCCCAGTACTTC.

This clonotype was detected only a few times. The genes are TRBV5-1 and TRBJ2-7; no definite D call. V lost 1 base and J lost 7, with 12 bases in between. This CDR3 has 13 amino acids. Germline V CDR1 and CDR2: SGHRS, YFSETQ. The CDR3 DNA reads TGCGCCAGCAGCTTGAGCAACTCGAAGGAGCAGTACTTC. This gives the protein CASSLSNSKEQYF.

Comments on this clonotype: One end of the junction varies from germline; a read error may be responsible. This chain links TRBV7-9 with TRBJ2-2, with D uncertain. CDR3 length: 15 residues. From germline, CDR1 is SEHNR and CDR2 FQNEAQ (reference sequence). The CDR3 nucleotides read TGTGTCAGCAGCTGGCGGAGCCTAGAAACCGGGGAGCTGTTTTTT. This translates into CVSSWRSLETGELFF.